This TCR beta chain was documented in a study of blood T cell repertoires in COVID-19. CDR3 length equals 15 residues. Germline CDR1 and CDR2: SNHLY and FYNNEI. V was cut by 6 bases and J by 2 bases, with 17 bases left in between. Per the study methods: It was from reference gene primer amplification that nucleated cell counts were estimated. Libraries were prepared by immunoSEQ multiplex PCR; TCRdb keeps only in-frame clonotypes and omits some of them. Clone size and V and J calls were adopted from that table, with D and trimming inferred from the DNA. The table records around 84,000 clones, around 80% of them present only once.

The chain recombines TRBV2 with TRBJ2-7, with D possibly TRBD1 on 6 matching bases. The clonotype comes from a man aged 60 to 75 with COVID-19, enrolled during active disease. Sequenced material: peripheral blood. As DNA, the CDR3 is TGTGCCAGCAGGTTTAGACAGGCGGCCCCCTACGAGCAGTACTTC. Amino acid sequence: CASRFRQAAPYEQYF.